This T cell receptor (beta chain) was recovered during a study of shared clonotypes between healthy human individuals. As to this clone: What it recognizes is unknown.

V was shortened by 3 bases and J by 2 bases, with 10 bases between the two germline ends. The CDR3 sequence is 14 residues long. Germline V gene data show CDR1 as LNHDA and CDR2 as SQIVND (reference sequence). Sorted-subset replicate PCRs used about 200 ng DNA, some 30,000 T cell genomes. Clones were sequenced by immunoSEQ multiplex PCR, and TCRdb holds only the in-frame ones, with some missing. The sample has some 680,000 clones, more than 70% seen once; the top ten hold roughly 1.9%. Study-wide points: Around 5.3% of naive CD4 clonotypes were shared across several donors. Generally, naive subsets (rather than memory subsets) showed larger estimated richness.

The chain is built from TRBV19 and TRBJ1-1; D remains ambiguous. This TCR was recovered from a woman aged 25 to 39 in good health. The sequencing input was memory CD4+ T cells sorted from blood. Subset defined: CD45RA-negative fraction. CDR3: CASSIPRRNTEAFF. DNA for the CDR3: TGTGCCAGTAGTATCCCGCGGAGAAACACTGAAGCTTTCTTT.